The entry below gives a single TCR beta chain sequence along with its context. What it recognizes is unknown. The data stem from a study of T cells after yellow fever vaccination. Overall study results and limits: FACS-sorted repertoires might harbor abundant contaminating clonotypes from the bulk population. Overall, a small share of clonotypes was seen in both CD4 and CD8 compartments.

CDR1 is MGHRA, CDR2 YSYEKL, per germline. The CDR3 runs 17 residues. V lost 1 base to trimming and J lost 1 base; unmatched junction nucleotides: 6. TCRdb re-analysed the 5' RACE reads in MiXCR, keeping a single row per CDR3 protein. The sample has 400,000 or so distinct CDR3 sequences, 18% seen once; the top ten hold 15% to 20%. The material sequenced was PBMCs, taken before the yellow fever booster vaccination. The V and J genes are TRBV4-1 and TRBJ2-5, with 10 nucleotides matching TRBD2. The clonotype was recovered from a man aged 18-30 years who received the YFV17D yellow fever vaccine. In nucleotides, the CDR3 is TGCGCCAGCAGCCAAGCACTTAGCGGGGGGATCCAAGAGACCCAGTACTTC. Translated, it gives CASSQALSGGIQETQYF.